This TCR beta chain appears in the sequencing data of a study of STAT5B mutations in CD4+ large granular lymphocyte leukemia. Assay: immunoSEQ multiplex PCR; the TCRdb copy retains only in-frame clones and omits some. The data show tens of thousands of clones, less than 85% seen once. This CDR3 region has 15 residues. Germline lookup yields CDR1 MNHEY and CDR2 SMNVEV (reference sequence). V shed 8 bases and J 5 bases; nucleotides not matched to a gene: 11. Source material: CD4+ T cells from blood buffy coats. The chain couples TRBV27 to TRBJ1-2, with TRBD1 identical over 10 bases. This sequence was found in a human donor in good health. The CDR3 DNA sequence: TGTGCCAGCGGCCCGACAGGGGGCGCTTCTTATGGCTACACCTTC. Protein sequence: CASGPTGGASYGYTF.